Presented here are 21 T cell receptor beta chains from one specimen sequenced in a study of blood T cell repertoires in COVID-19. Sequenced by immunoSEQ multiplex PCR; TCRdb stores in-frame clones only, minus some. The sample records 70,000 or so clones, about four fifths being singletons. The sequencing input was peripheral blood. The source of these receptors is a human donor in a cohort sampled during active COVID-19.

This clone was found a few times. This chain links TRBV3-1 (or the pseudogene TRBV3-2) with TRBJ2-5; 10 nucleotides line up with TRBD1. Germline values: CDR1 LGHDT, CDR2 YNNKEL (reference sequence). The CDR3 is 15 amino acids. Trimming cost V 4 bases and J 3 bases; bases outside gene matches: 5. Here the CDR3 reads CASSLLGQGEETQYF. The DNA for the CDR3 is TGTGCCAGCAGCCTCCTCGGACAGGGGGAAGAGACCCAGTACTTC.

The chain carries TRBV28 and TRBJ2-1, with D tentatively TRBD1 (6 bases). This CDR3 is built from 13 residues. The germline gives CDR1 MDHEN, CDR2 SYDVKM. In DNA form, the CDR3 reads TGTGCTGCTGAGGACAGCTCCAAGAATGAGCAGTTCTTC. This codes for CAAEDSSKNEQFF. The variable domain in full, completed from reference TRBV28 and TRBJ2-1, reads DVKVTQSSRYLVKRTGEKVFLECVQDMDHENMFWYRQDPGLGLRLIYFSYDVKMKEKGDIPEGYSVSREKKERFSLILESASTNQTSMYLCAAEDSSKNEQFFGPGTRLTVL.

The V gene is TRBV30, the J gene TRBJ1-4; no definite D call. Trimming stripped 3 bases from V and 8 bases from J, with 16 bases between. This CDR3 has 14 residues. Per the germline V gene, CDR1 is GTSNPN and CDR2 is SVGIG (reference sequence). The CDR3 protein is CAWRWGGPGEKLFF. CDR3 coding DNA: TGTGCCTGGAGGTGGGGAGGGCCGGGGGAAAAACTGTTTTTT. Complete variable domain (other parts from reference TRBV30 and TRBJ1-4): SQTIHQWPATLVQPVGSPLSLECTVEGTSNPNLYWYRQAAGRGLQLLFYSVGIGQISSEVPQNLSASRPQDRQFILSSKKLLLSDSGFYLCAWRWGGPGEKLFFGSGTQLSVL.

The CDR3 spells CATSGTGDNQPQHF. The CDR3 nucleotides are TGTGCCACCAGTGGTACCGGGGACAATCAGCCCCAGCATTTT. The chain has TRBV24-1 and TRBJ1-5; D remains ambiguous. The V gene's germline CDR1 is KGHDR and CDR2 SFDVKD. With 5 bases removed from V and 3 bases from J, the gap between germline ends came to 10 bases. The CDR3 loop spans 14 amino acids.

The chain combines TRBV5-1 with TRBJ2-7; D not certain. The CDR3 extends over 15 amino acids. V was shortened by 0 bases and J by 2 bases, with 12 bases between the two germline ends. Germline V gene sequence: CDR1 SGHRS, CDR2 YFSETQ. CDR3 coding DNA: TGCGCCAGCAGCTTGGAGGCAGGATGGCCCTACGAGCAGTACTTC. It translates to CASSLEAGWPYEQYF.

The CDR3 DNA is TGTGCCAGCAGTTCCGTCGGCCGGGACAGGGGAAACACCATATATTTT. It specifies CASSSVGRDRGNTIYF. The chain recombines TRBV6-5 with TRBJ1-3; 8 bases align to TRBD1. V lost 4 bases and J lost 4; bases outside the gene matches: 9. Per the germline V gene, CDR1 is MNHEY and CDR2 is SVGAGI. This CDR3 comprises 16 residues.

A few counts support this clone. The chain uses TRBV3-1 (or the pseudogene TRBV3-2) and TRBJ1-1; D unresolved. Germline lookup yields CDR1 LGHDT and CDR2 YNNKEL (reference sequence). The length of the CDR3 is 15 residues. The V end was cut by 3 bases, the J end by 5 bases, with 16 bases between. DNA for the CDR3: TGTGCCAGCAGCCAGGTAGTGAGTGTGTGGACTGAAGCTTTCTTT. Translation gives CASSQVVSVWTEAFF.

V and J are TRBV19 and TRBJ2-4; 9 nucleotides line up with TRBD2. Germline assignment: CDR1 LNHDA and CDR2 SQIVND (reference sequence). With V trimmed by 10 bases and J by 2 bases, 9 bases remained unmatched. The CDR3 covers 15 residues. The CDR3 region is CATSSGRNTKNIQYF. The CDR3 region has the DNA TGTGCCACCTCAAGCGGGAGGAACACCAAAAACATTCAGTACTTC. Filled out from reference TRBV19 and TRBJ2-4, the complete variable domain reads DGGITQSPKYLFRKEGQNVTLSCEQNLNHDAMYWYRQDPGQGLRLIYYSQIVNDFQKGDIAEGYSVSREKKESFPLTVTSAQKNPTAFYLCATSSGRNTKNIQYFGAGTRLSVL.

The rearrangement uses TRBV3-1 (or the pseudogene TRBV3-2) and TRBJ2-7, with D possibly matching TRBD1 (5 bases). The CDR3 is made up of 13 amino acids. V was pared by 2 bases and J by 5 bases, with 10 bases between. Germline CDR1 is LGHDT and CDR2 is YNNKEL (reference sequence). The CDR3 loop is CASSQRGLDEQYF. CDR3 in DNA: TGTGCCAGCAGCCAAAGGGGCTTGGACGAGCAGTACTTC.

The rearrangement links TRBV3-1 (or the pseudogene TRBV3-2) to TRBJ1-1; possible D gene TRBD1, 5 bases. Germline loops: CDR1 LGHDT, CDR2 YNNKEL (reference sequence). This CDR3 spans 16 amino acids. Deletions cut 0 bases from V and 0 bases from J, with 11 bases between. The CDR3 loop reads CASSQDIYRMNTEAFF. The CDR3 coding sequence is TGTGCCAGCAGCCAAGATATTTACAGGATGAACACTGAAGCTTTCTTT.

This chain joins TRBV6-5 and TRBJ1-3; D is possibly TRBD1 (5 bases). V lost 7 bases and J lost 4, with 14 bases in between. The length of the CDR3 is 14 residues. Germline CDR1 reads MNHEY; CDR2 reads SVGAGI. The CDR3 sequence is CASIVGGTGNTIYF. DNA for the CDR3: TGTGCCAGCATCGTCGGGGGGACGGGAAACACCATATATTTT.

J is TRBJ2-1 and V is TRBV5-1; D possibly corresponds to TRBD2 (5 bases). CDR3 length: 15 amino acids. The germline V gene encodes CDR1 SGHRS and CDR2 YFSETQ. Trimming pared 3 bases from V and 0 bases from J, leaving 10 bases between. The CDR3 region has the DNA TGCGCCAGCAGCTCTGAGGCGGGCTCCTACAATGAGCAGTTCTTC. This translates into CASSSEAGSYNEQFF.

The genes are TRBV2 and TRBJ2-2; D is possibly TRBD2 (5 bases). The CDR3 has 15 amino acids. Germline V lookup: CDR1 SNHLY, CDR2 FYNNEI. V lost 4 bases to trimming and J lost 5 bases, with 14 bases between them. The CDR3 sequence: CASSGGRLWTGELFF. CDR3 nucleotides: TGTGCCAGCAGTGGAGGGCGTTTATGGACCGGGGAGCTGTTTTTT.

The chain employs TRBV27 and TRBJ2-1; TRBD1 aligns across 8 bases. V lost 5 bases to trimming and J lost 0 bases; unmatched junction nucleotides: 3. CDR3 size: 15 residues. Germline V gives CDR1 MNHEY, CDR2 SMNVEV (reference sequence). The CDR3 bases are TGTGCCAGCAGTATCGACAGGGGCTCCTACAATGAGCAGTTCTTC. Translating gives CASSIDRGSYNEQFF.

The chain recombines TRBV7-2 with TRBJ2-7; the match to TRBD1 covers 8 bases. The V segment lost 0 bases and the J segment 3 bases; nucleotides outside the gene matches: 10. In germline, CDR1 is SGHTA, CDR2 FQGNSA. The CDR3 has 17 residues. The CDR3 nucleotides read TGTGCCAGCAGCTTAGCGGGGCCAGGGGGCAAATACTACGAGCAGTACTTC. Its protein product is CASSLAGPGGKYYEQYF.

This clone has a handful of counts. V gene TRBV5-1 combines with J gene TRBJ1-4, with D perhaps TRBD1 (5 bases). The germline V gene encodes CDR1 SGHRS and CDR2 YFSETQ. V was shortened by 3 bases and J by 0 bases, with 12 bases between the two germline ends. The CDR3 covers 16 residues. CDR3 nucleotide sequence: TGCGCCAGCAGCTACGGTGGGGCTACAACTAATGAAAAACTGTTTTTT. This gives the protein CASSYGGATTNEKLFF.

CDR3: CASSSDRGLGYTF. For the CDR3, the DNA is TGTGCCAGCAGTTCGGACAGGGGGTTGGGCTACACCTTC. V is TRBV6-5 and J is TRBJ1-2; 10 bases match TRBD1. With 4 bases clipped from V and 8 bases from J, the junction kept 4 bases outside the gene matches. Germline assignment: CDR1 MNHEY and CDR2 SVGAGI. The CDR3 is 13 residues long.

In this sample, this clone turned up once. The chain recombines TRBV7-8 with TRBJ2-1; TRBD1 matches at 10 bases. The trim removed 5 bases at V and 0 bases at J, leaving 19 bases unmatched. Germline CDR1 reads SGHVS; CDR2 reads FQNEAQ. CDR3 length: 21 residues. The DNA of the CDR3 is TGTGCCAGCAGCGGCAAGGTCCGGGACAGGGGTCTGGAGCTCTCCTACAATGAGCAGTTCTTC. It is translated as CASSGKVRDRGLELSYNEQFF.

The V and J genes are TRBV10-1 and TRBJ2-3; tentatively, D is TRBD1 (5 bases). Deletions cut 10 bases from V and 2 bases from J, with 13 bases between. CDR1 WNHNN and CDR2 SYGVQD come from the germline V gene (reference sequence). The CDR3 consists of 13 residues. The CDR3 coding sequence is TGCGCCACGTCGAGACAGTCCACAGATACGCAGTATTTT. Its translation: CATSRQSTDTQYF.

V usage is TRBV10-3 and J usage is TRBJ1-2; D might be TRBD1 (5 bases). This CDR3 region has 11 residues. Germline values: CDR1 ENHRY, CDR2 SYGVKD. V lost 8 bases and J 2 bases, leaving 6 bases between the germline ends. CDR3 DNA sequence: TGTGCCATCGGGGGGAACTATGGCTACACCTTC. Its protein is CAIGGNYGYTF.

This sequence joins TRBV5-6 and TRBJ1-1; 8 positions match TRBD1. The CDR3 consists of 17 residues. Looked up from germline, CDR1 is SGHDT and CDR2 is YYEEEE. The junction had 14 bases not matched to a gene; V was cut back by 3 bases and J by 4 bases. The CDR3 spells CASSSNVKTGATTEAFF. For the CDR3, the DNA is TGTGCCAGCAGCTCGAATGTTAAGACAGGGGCCACCACTGAAGCTTTCTTT.